The clone carrying this T cell receptor beta chain was seen more than once but under ten times. What it binds is not known. Clinicians diagnosed using symptoms, serum thyroxine, TRAb, thyroid ultrasound and orbital computed tomography. This CDR3 is built from 16 residues. V lost 0 bases, J lost 6 bases, and 12 bases lay in between. Germline V gives CDR1 MNHEY, CDR2 SVGAGI. The data were taken from a study of Graves' ophthalmopathy and Graves' hyperthyroidism. Study background: A follow-up of 18 months without ophthalmopathy meant that hyperthyroidism was stable.

Researchers took RNA transcripts and amplified TCR beta CDR3 regions from them. Scientists carried out first-round RT-PCR using HTBI primers and then a second-round multiplex PCR. TCRdb analysed the multiplex PCR reads with MiXCR anew, one entry per CDR3 protein. This sample has around 1,000,000 distinct CDR3 sequences, with about 40% found just once. Whole-study results and caveats: Forecasting of ophthalmopathy progression by the model achieved approximately 70% sensitivity and 72% to 75% specificity. Sensitivity reached roughly 90% and specificity around 81% for a 13-signature model separating ophthalmopathy from stable hyperthyroidism.

V gene TRBV6-5 combines with J gene TRBJ1-6; no definite D call. This TCR derives from an adult man with Graves' hyperthyroidism. Source material: peripheral blood or thyroid tissue (not recorded which). CDR3 sequence: CASSYSGRTSNSPLHF. The CDR3 nucleotides read TGTGCCAGCAGTTACTCCGGCAGGACCAGTAATTCACCCCTCCACTTT.